The clone carrying this T cell receptor (beta chain) was seen a handful of times. What it binds is unknown. Memory CD4+ T cells were sorted as CD4+CD45RO+CD25- cells. The germline V gene encodes CDR1 DFQATT and CDR2 SNEGSKA (reference sequence). This CDR3 region has 12 residues. Trimming removed 6 bases from V and 3 bases from J, with 12 bases in between. Semi-nested PCR with Nested Universal Primer A followed constant-region reverse priming of full-length variable regions. TCRdb passed the 5' RACE reads through MiXCR, listing each CDR3 protein once. Found here are approximately 41,000 distinct CDR3 sequences, just under 30% of them singletons; the top ten hold about 3.7%. Study results and limitations: Whole repertoires were not studied in the larger cohort, only one V-J beta rearrangement.

The origin of this receptor is a female donor with breast cancer. Sequenced: memory CD4+ T cells sorted from a lymph node. The subset was: memory CD4+ T cells, CD4+CD45RO+CD25-. The rearrangement uses TRBV20-1 and TRBJ2-7; no clear D. The DNA for the CDR3 is TGCAGTGCCTATGGGGAAGTCTACGAGCAGTACTTC. Protein product: CSAYGEVYEQYF.